This T cell receptor beta chain was obtained from a study of CD4 T cells in relation to SARS-CoV-2 and coronaviruses. Concerning this clone: No antigen is known for it.

Repertoires were generated with immunoSEQ multiplex PCR, while TCRdb's copy carries only in-frame clones and drops some. The data hold around 23,000 clones, with 55% to 75% observed a single time. CD4+ T cells from unexposed donors were obtained before the COVID-19 pandemic (2011-2018). After more than eight days of culture, CD4+ T cells were isolated. On days 3 and 7, cultures got half fresh IL-2 medium. This CDR3 region has 14 residues. Germline assignment: CDR1 MNHEY and CDR2 SVGAGI. V lost 5 bases and J lost 7; bases outside the gene matches: 10. The sample comprised CD4+ T cells from PBMCs, cultured in vitro. This rearrangement joins TRBV6-5 to TRBJ2-7; 8 positions agree with TRBD1. The TCR originated in a human donor in good health. Here the CDR3 reads CASSRTGQEGEQYF. For the CDR3, the DNA is TGTGCCAGCAGTCGAACGGGACAGGAAGGGGAGCAGTACTTC.